Given below is one T cell receptor (beta chain) in context. Antigen: not known. Trimming at V came to 0 bases and at J to 6 bases, leaving 3 bases not matched to a gene. CDR3 length: 17 residues. Germline CDR1 SGHVS, CDR2 FNYEAQ. The sample originates from a study of cytomegalovirus exposure and HLA in healthy donors. Study observations and caveats: As confirmed in vitro, a few CMV-associated chains were specific for CMV antigens. Published work reported that the classifier diagnosed cytomegalovirus status with high specificity and sensitivity. Within the 90 to 150 validation repertoires, first-cohort TCR clusters tended to co-occur, according to a later analysis.

Some clones are missing from TCRdb's copy, which holds only in-frame ones; the method was immunoSEQ multiplex PCR. This table holds about 120,000 clones, around 85% found once. This sequence joins TRBV7-6 and TRBJ2-1, with TRBD2 matching 15 bases. The sequenced sample was PBMCs. The source of this sequence is a woman in her 30s in good health and CMV-seronegative. CDR3 in DNA: TGTGCCAGCAGCTTAGCCGGGACTAGCGGGGGGTTCAATGAGCAGTTCTTC. It specifies CASSLAGTSGGFNEQFF.